One TCR beta chain is described in this entry. It has no known antigen specificity. No much larger clone is present one base from it, and per-base qualities are unavailable. Taken from cysteine to phenylalanine, the CDR3 has 18 residues. Just the 54-base CDR3 DNA is kept, in frame starting at base 1. For CDR1 and CDR2, the germline V gene lists SGHAT and FQNNGV. The germline V end is reduced by 3 bases and the J end by 4 bases; junction bases left unmatched: 10. The source of the sample is a study of T cell repertoires in cytomegalovirus infection (dated by TCRdb to between 2017 and 2020). Background for the entire study: Peptide stimulations targeted recently identified HLA-C-restricted CMV epitopes, whose presentation resists viral immunomodulation, together with well-studied HLA-B-restricted epitopes. The HLA type of each donor mattered for the analysis, because public TCR beta signatures pointed to carriage of CMV infection along with the matching HLA type.

The treatment or condition tag for this specimen amounts to: in vitro stimulation with specific CMV peptide epitopes to enrich CMV-specific T cells. TCRdb records Illumina HiSeq 1500 as the sequencer. In TCRdb, the public reads were trimmed at Q25 with fastp and aligned with MiXCR, with productive beta chains retained. Rows merge per CDR3 protein into single entries with the most common DNA and genes. Across this sample there are 750,000 to 900,000 distinct CDR3 sequences, with about 29% seen only once. Around 13% of the sample belongs to the ten largest clones. Study-level results and caveats: In both this cohort and an independent cohort of over 350 donors, the cumulative frequency of public TCR beta family members distinguished carriers of CMV infection plus the relevant HLA type. The ex vivo response was dominated by HLA-C-restricted CMV-specific TCR beta clonotypes, which also provided the single most frequent clonotype in two of eight donors.

Rearrangement joined TRBV11-2 to TRBJ2-2; the central 11 bases match TRBD2. This receptor was obtained from a human donor in good health (CMV status not recorded). Some clones in this sample may be carry-over from other donors' samples. The source material was cultured CD8+ T cells from PBMCs, sampled from culture after CMV antigen stimulation. The nucleotide sequence is given as TGTGCCAGCAGCTTGGTAGCGGGGGGGCTCGTAGGCACCGGGGAGCTGTTTTTT. Translated, this gives CASSLVAGGLVGTGELFF.